These 17 T cell receptor beta chains share one sample of origin, sequenced in a study of shared clonotypes between healthy human individuals. Here immunoSEQ multiplex PCR was the method, and the copy in TCRdb shows in-frame clones only, minus some. The sample holds approximately 720,000 clones, around 92% seen once. Terminally differentiated effector memory CD45RA+ cells were left out of the naive CD8 fraction, which was CD45RO-negative and positively selected for CCR7. Sequenced input: naive CD8+ T cells sorted from blood. These receptors originate from a man aged 25 to 40 in good health.

The CDR3 region is CASSQVEGVGGDTQYF. The CDR3 DNA reads TGCGCCAGCAGCCAAGTTGAGGGAGTGGGGGGGGATACGCAGTATTTT. The chain employs TRBV4-1 and TRBJ2-3; 7 bases are shared with TRBD2. CDR3 length equals 16 residues. Germline CDR1 MGHRA, CDR2 YSYEKL. Losses at the gene ends were 1 base for V and 6 bases for J; bases not matched to a gene: 10.

To note about this clone: The same CDR3 arises from other DNA sequences in this sample as well. The chain carries TRBV7-9 and TRBJ1-3; D not resolved. Germline CDR1 is SEHNR and CDR2 is FQNEAQ (reference sequence). Trimming pared 5 bases from V and 4 bases from J, leaving 3 bases between. There are 11 residues in the CDR3. The CDR3, as DNA: TGTGCCAGCAGCCTGGGAAACACCATATATTTT. Encoded protein: CASSLGNTIYF.

The V gene is TRBV15, the J gene TRBJ2-1, with unresolved D. There are 18 residues in the CDR3. Germline V gene data show CDR1 as LNHNV and CDR2 as YYDKDF (reference sequence). V lost 0 bases to trimming and J lost 10 bases, with 25 bases between them. The CDR3 DNA reads as TGTGCCACCAGCAGAGATAGATCCGGCGTCCGGCTCCTGGGGGAGCAGTTCTTC. This codes for CATSRDRSGVRLLGEQFF.

This rearrangement joins TRBV2 to TRBJ1-1; D is unresolved. The CDR3 covers 11 residues. Trimming cost V 5 bases and J 4 bases, with 5 bases left between them. Germline loops: CDR1 SNHLY, CDR2 FYNNEI. CDR3 loop: CASSRFTEAFF. The CDR3 coding sequence is TGTGCCAGCAGTCGGTTCACTGAAGCTTTCTTT.

This chain joins TRBV27 and TRBJ2-4; D might be TRBD1 (5 bases). Germline V gene sequence: CDR1 MNHEY, CDR2 SMNVEV (reference sequence). Trimming removed 4 bases at V and 7 bases at J, with 20 bases between. The CDR3 loop spans 16 amino acids. As DNA, the CDR3 is TGTGCCAGCAGTTCCCCCCTTCGGCAGGGCAAGAACATTCAGTACTTC. Amino acid sequence: CASSSPLRQGKNIQYF.

The chain carries TRBV19 and TRBJ2-2; the match to TRBD2 covers 7 bases. This CDR3 region has 16 residues. The germline V gene encodes CDR1 LNHDA and CDR2 SQIVND (reference sequence). The J segment lost 4 bases and the V segment lost 6 bases, leaving 11 bases of the junction unmatched. This CDR3 is CASRFGRGRGTGELFF. CDR3 nucleotides: TGTGCCAGTAGGTTTGGGAGGGGCCGTGGCACCGGGGAGCTGTTTTTT.

This sequence joins TRBV29-1 and TRBJ2-7; perhaps TRBD2 as D (6 bases). V was clipped by 6 bases and J by 1 base, with 19 bases between them. This CDR3 contains 15 residues. Germline V gene data show CDR1 as SQVTM and CDR2 as ANQGSEA. The CDR3 nucleotides read TGCAGCGTAGCAAAACCGGGACTGGAGTCCTACGAGCAGTACTTC. Amino acids: CSVAKPGLESYEQYF.

Only one count was recorded for this clone. This chain links TRBV6-5 with TRBJ1-2; 8 positions agree with TRBD1. This CDR3 is built from 14 residues. Per germline, CDR1 MNHEY and CDR2 SVGAGI. Unmatched junction bases numbered 3, after V lost 0 bases and J lost 6 bases. The CDR3, as DNA: TGTGCCAGCAGTTACTCCGGACAGGGAAATGGCTACACCTTC. Translated: CASSYSGQGNGYTF.

V and J are TRBV19 and TRBJ2-1; no clear D. Trimming removed 2 bases at V and 3 bases at J, with 8 bases between. Germline CDR1 LNHDA, CDR2 SQIVND (reference sequence). CDR3 length: 14 amino acids. CDR3 loop: CASSIWAGYNEQFF. CDR3 bases: TGTGCCAGTAGTATATGGGCAGGCTACAATGAGCAGTTCTTC. Variable domain in full (rest from reference TRBV19 and TRBJ2-1): DGGITQSPKYLFRKEGQNVTLSCEQNLNHDAMYWYRQDPGQGLRLIYYSQIVNDFQKGDIAEGYSVSREKKESFPLTVTSAQKNPTAFYLCASSIWAGYNEQFFGPGTRLTVL.

About this clone: Other nucleotide sequences from this sample produce the same CDR3. The J gene is TRBJ2-7, the V gene TRBV10-3, with a possible D match to TRBD2 (5 bases). V gave up 0 bases and J gave up 4 bases, with 7 bases separating them. The CDR3 runs to 13 residues. The germline V gene has CDR1 ENHRY and CDR2 SYGVKD. This CDR3 is CAISESTGYEQYF. DNA of the CDR3: TGTGCCATCAGTGAGTCGACGGGGTACGAGCAGTACTTC.

V gene TRBV7-3 combines with J gene TRBJ2-2; 13 nucleotides align to TRBD2. The CDR3 spans 17 residues. The V gene end was trimmed by 2 bases and the J gene end by 4 bases; junction bases not matched to a gene: 4. The V gene's germline CDR1 is SGHTA and CDR2 FQGTGA. The chain's CDR3 is CASSLGTSGTITGELFF. CDR3 nucleotide sequence: TGTGCCAGCAGCTTAGGGACTAGCGGGACGATCACCGGGGAGCTGTTTTTT.

As DNA, the CDR3 is TGTGCCAGCAGCTCACTCGAAACTAGCGGGAGGACCTCAGATACGCAGTATTTT. As protein: CASSSLETSGRTSDTQYF. V usage is TRBV7-2 and J usage is TRBJ2-3, with 12 bases fitting TRBD2. Germline V gene data show CDR1 as SGHTA and CDR2 as FQGNSA. The CDR3 runs to 18 residues. Germline trimming cut 4 bases from V and 4 bases from J; bases unmatched to any gene: 12.

The CDR3 reads CASSQTSIGYEQYF. For the CDR3, the DNA is TGCGCCAGCAGCCAGACTTCCATTGGGTACGAGCAGTACTTC. The chain uses TRBV4-1 and TRBJ2-7; the D is unclear. The V end lost 3 bases, the J end lost 4 bases, and 13 bases lay between the germline ends. The CDR3 consists of 14 residues. Germline CDR1 and CDR2: MGHRA and YSYEKL.

This clone was seen a single time. Additional DNA sequences in this sample encode the identical CDR3. The chain recombines TRBV7-9 with TRBJ2-1; D is undetermined. The CDR3 is 12 residues long. Germline assignment: CDR1 SEHNR and CDR2 FQNEAQ (reference sequence). V lost 0 bases and J lost 9, with 6 bases in between. The CDR3 loop is CASSLATGEQFF. CDR3 sequence (DNA): TGTGCCAGCAGCTTAGCGACCGGTGAGCAGTTCTTC.

The chain has TRBV7-9 and TRBJ2-3; D possibly matches TRBD1 or TRBD2 (5 bases each). Per germline, CDR1 SEHNR and CDR2 FQNEAQ (reference sequence). The CDR3 has 15 amino acids. Trimming stripped 4 bases from V and 0 bases from J, with 11 bases between. CDR3 region: CASSSVGVSTDTQYF. CDR3 coding DNA: TGTGCCAGCAGCTCCGTGGGGGTTAGCACAGATACGCAGTATTTT.

The rearrangement joins TRBV5-4 to TRBJ2-3; D ambiguous. The CDR3 totals 14 residues. Deletions cut 3 bases from V and 0 bases from J, with 8 bases between. CDR1 is SGHNT, CDR2 YYREEE, per germline (reference sequence). The CDR3 reads CASSSVDSTDTQYF. The DNA for the CDR3 is TGTGCCAGCAGCTCGGTCGACAGCACAGATACGCAGTATTTT.

The chain combines TRBV7-9 with TRBJ2-6, with D possibly TRBD1 on 5 matching bases. The germline V gene has CDR1 SEHNR and CDR2 FQNEAQ (reference sequence). V was shortened by 5 bases and J by 4 bases, with 12 bases between the two germline ends. CDR3 length: 15 residues. The chain's CDR3 is CASSPRVSGANVLTF. The CDR3 region has the DNA TGTGCCAGCAGCCCCAGGGTCTCGGGGGCCAACGTCCTGACTTTC.